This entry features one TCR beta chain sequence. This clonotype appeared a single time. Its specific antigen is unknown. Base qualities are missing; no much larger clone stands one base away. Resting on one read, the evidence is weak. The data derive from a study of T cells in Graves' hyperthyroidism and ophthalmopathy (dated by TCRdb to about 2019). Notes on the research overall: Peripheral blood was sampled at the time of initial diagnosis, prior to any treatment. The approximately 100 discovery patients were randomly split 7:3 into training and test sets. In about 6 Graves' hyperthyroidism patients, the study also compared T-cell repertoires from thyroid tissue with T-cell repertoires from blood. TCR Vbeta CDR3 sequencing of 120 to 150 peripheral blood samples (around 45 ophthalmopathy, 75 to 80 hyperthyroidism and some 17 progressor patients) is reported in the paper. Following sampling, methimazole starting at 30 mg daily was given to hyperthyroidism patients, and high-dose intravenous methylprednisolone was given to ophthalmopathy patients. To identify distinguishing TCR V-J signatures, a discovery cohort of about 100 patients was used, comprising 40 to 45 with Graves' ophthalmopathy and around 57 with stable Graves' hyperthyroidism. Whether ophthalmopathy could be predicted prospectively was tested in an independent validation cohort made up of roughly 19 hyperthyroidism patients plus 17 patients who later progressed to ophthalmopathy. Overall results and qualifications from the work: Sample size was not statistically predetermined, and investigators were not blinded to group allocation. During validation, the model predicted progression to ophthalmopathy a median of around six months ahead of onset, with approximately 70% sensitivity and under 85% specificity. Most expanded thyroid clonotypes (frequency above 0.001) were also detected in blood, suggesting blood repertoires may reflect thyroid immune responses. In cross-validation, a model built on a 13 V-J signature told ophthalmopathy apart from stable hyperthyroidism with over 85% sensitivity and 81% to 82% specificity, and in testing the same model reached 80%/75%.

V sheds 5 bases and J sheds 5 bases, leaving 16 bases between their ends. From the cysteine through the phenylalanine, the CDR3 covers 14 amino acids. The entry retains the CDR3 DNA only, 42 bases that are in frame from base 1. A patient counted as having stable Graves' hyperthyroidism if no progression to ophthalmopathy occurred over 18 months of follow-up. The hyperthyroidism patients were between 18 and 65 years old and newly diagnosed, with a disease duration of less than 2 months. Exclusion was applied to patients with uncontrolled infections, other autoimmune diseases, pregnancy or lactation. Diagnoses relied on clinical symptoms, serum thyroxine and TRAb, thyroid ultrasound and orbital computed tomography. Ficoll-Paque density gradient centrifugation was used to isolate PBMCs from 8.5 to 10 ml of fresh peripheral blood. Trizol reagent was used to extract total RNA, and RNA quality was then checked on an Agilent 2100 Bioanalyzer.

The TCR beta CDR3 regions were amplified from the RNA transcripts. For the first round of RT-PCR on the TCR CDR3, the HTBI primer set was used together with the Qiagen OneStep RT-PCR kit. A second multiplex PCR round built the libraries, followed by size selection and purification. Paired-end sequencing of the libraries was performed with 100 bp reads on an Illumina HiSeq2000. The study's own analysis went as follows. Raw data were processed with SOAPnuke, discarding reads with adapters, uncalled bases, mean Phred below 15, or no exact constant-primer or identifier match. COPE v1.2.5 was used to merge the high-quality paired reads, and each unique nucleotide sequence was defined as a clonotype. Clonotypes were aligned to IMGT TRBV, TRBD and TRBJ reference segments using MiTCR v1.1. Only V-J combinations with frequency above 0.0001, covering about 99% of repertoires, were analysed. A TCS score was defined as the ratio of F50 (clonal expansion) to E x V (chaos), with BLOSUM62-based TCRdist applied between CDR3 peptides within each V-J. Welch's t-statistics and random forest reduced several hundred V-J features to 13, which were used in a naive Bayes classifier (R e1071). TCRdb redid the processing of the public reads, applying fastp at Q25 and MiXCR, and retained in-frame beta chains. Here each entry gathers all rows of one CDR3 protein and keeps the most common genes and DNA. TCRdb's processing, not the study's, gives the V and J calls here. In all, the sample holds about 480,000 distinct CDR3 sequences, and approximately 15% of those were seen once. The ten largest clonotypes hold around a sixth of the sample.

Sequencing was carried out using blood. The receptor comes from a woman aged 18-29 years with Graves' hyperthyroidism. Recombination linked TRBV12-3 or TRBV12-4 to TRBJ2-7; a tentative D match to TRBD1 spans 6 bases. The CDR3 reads CASSKTGGLDEQYF. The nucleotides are TGTGCCAGCAGTAAGACAGGAGGACTCGACGAGCAGTACTTC.